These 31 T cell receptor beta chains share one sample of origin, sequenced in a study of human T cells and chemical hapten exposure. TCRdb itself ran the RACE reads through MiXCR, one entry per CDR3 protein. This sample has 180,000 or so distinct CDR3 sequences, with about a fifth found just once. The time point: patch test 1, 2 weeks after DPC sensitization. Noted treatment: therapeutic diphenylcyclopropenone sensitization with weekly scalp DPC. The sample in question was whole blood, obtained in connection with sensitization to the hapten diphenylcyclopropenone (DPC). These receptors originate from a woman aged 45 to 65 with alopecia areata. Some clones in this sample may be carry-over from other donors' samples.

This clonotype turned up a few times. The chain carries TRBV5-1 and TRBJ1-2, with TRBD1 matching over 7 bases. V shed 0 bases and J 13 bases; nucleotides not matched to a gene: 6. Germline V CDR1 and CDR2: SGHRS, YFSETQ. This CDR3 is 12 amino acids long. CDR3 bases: TGCGCCAGCAGCTTGGTTCCAGGGGGGCCCACCTTC. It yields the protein CASSLVPGGPTF.

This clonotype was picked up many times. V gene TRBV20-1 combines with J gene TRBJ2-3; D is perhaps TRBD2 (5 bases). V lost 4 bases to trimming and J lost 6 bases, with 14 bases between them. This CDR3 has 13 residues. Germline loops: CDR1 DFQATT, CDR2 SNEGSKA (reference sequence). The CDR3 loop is CSATLEGADTQYF. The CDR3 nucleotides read TGCAGTGCTACTCTAGAGGGAGCGGATACGCAGTATTTT.

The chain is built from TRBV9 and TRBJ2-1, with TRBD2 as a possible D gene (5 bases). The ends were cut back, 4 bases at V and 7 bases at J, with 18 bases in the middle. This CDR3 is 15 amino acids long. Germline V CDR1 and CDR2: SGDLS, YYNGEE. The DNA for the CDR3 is TGTGCCAGCAGCCCCGGGGTCCCAGGAAGGAATGAGCAGTTCTTC. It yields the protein CASSPGVPGRNEQFF.

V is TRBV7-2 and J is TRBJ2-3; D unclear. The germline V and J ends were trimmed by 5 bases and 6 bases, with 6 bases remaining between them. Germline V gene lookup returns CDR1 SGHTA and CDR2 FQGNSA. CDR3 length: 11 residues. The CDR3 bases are TGTGCCAGCAGCAATAAGGATACGCAGTATTTT. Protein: CASSNKDTQYF.

CDR3 sequence (DNA): TGTGCCAGCAGTTTTATAGGGGCCAACGTCCTGACTTTC. It specifies CASSFIGANVLTF. V is TRBV27 and J is TRBJ2-6; D ambiguous. The CDR3 has 13 residues. Trimming cost V 3 bases and J 4 bases, with 4 bases left between them. Germline V lookup: CDR1 MNHEY, CDR2 SMNVEV (reference sequence). The complete variable domain, with remaining parts taken from reference TRBV27 and TRBJ2-6, reads EAQVTQNPRYLITVTGKKLTVTCSQNMNHEYMSWYRQDPGLGLRQIYYSMNVEVTDKGDVPEGYKVSRKEKRNFPLILESPSPNQTSLYFCASSFIGANVLTFGAGSRLTVL.

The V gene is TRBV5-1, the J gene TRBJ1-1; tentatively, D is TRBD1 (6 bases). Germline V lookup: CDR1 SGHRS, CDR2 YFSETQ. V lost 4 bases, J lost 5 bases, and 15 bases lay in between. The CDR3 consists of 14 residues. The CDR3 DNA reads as TGCGCCAGCAGCCTGGGGACATTCGGGACTGAAGCTTTCTTT. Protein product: CASSLGTFGTEAFF.

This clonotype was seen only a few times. The chain's CDR3 is CASSLDRGLGEQYF. DNA for the CDR3: TGTGCCAGCAGTTTGGACAGGGGGCTGGGCGAGCAGTACTTC. The J gene is TRBJ2-7, the V gene TRBV2; 11 bases match TRBD1. The germline gives CDR1 SNHLY, CDR2 FYNNEI. There are 14 residues in the CDR3. V trimming: 5 bases; J trimming: 6 bases; junction bases outside the gene matches: 6.

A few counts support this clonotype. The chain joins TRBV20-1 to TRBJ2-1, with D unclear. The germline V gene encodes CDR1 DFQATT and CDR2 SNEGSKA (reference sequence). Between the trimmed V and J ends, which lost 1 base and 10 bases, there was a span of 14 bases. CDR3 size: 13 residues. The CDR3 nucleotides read TGCAGTGCTAGAGTGCCAGGATCGGGCGAGCAGTTCTTC. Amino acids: CSARVPGSGEQFF.

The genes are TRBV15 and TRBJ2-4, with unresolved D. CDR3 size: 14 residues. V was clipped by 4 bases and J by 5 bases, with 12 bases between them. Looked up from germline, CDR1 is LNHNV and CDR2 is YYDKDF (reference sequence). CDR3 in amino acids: CATSKPAAENIQYF. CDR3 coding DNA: TGTGCCACCAGCAAGCCCGCGGCCGAAAACATTCAGTACTTC.

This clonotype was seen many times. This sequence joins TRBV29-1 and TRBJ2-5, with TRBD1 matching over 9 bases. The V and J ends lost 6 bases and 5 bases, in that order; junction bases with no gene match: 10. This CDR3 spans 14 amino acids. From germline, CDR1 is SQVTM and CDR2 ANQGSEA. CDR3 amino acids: CSVAGTGRPETQYF. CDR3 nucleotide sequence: TGCAGCGTCGCCGGGACAGGGAGGCCCGAGACCCAGTACTTC.

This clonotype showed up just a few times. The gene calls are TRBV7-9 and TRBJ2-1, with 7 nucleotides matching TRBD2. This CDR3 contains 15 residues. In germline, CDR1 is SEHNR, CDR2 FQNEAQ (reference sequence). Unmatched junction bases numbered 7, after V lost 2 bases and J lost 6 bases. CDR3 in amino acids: CASSLPGLVSNEQFF. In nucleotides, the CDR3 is TGTGCCAGCAGCTTACCAGGACTAGTAAGCAATGAGCAGTTCTTC.

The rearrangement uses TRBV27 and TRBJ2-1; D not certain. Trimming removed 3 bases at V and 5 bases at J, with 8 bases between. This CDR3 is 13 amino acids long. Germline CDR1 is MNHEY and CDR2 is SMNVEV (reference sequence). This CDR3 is CASSFDGDNEQFF. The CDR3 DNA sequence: TGTGCCAGCAGTTTCGACGGAGACAATGAGCAGTTCTTC.

CDR3 protein: CASRSSGRVNEQFF. CDR3 DNA sequence: TGTGCCAGCAGGTCTAGCGGGAGGGTTAATGAGCAGTTCTTC. The chain is built from TRBV12-3 or TRBV12-4 and TRBJ2-1; 12 bases map to TRBD2. This CDR3 contains 14 residues. V lost 6 bases to trimming and J lost 7 bases; unmatched junction nucleotides: 4.

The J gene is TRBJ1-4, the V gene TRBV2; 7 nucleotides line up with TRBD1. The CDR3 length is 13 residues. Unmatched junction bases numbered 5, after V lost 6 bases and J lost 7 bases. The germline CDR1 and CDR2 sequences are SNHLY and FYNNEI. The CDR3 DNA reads TGTGCCAGCAGGGAGACAGGGTTTGAAAAACTGTTTTTT. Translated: CASRETGFEKLFF.

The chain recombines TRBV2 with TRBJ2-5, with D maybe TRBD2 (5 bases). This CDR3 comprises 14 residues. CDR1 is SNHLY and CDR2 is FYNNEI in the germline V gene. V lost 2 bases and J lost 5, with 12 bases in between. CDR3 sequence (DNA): TGTGCCAGCAGTGAATTTCGGGGTGAGGAGACCCAGTACTTC. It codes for CASSEFRGEETQYF.

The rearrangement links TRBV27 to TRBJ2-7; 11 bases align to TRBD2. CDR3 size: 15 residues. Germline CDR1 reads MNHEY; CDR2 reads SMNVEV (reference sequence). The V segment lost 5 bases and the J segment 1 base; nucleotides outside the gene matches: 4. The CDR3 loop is CASSRRLAGSYEQYF. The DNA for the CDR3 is TGTGCCAGCAGTCGTCGACTAGCGGGATCCTACGAGCAGTACTTC.

CDR3 coding DNA: TGTGCCATCAGTGAGGAGGGGGTGAGCACTGAAGCTTTCTTT. Amino acids: CAISEEGVSTEAFF. The V call is TRBV10-3, the J call TRBJ1-1, with TRBD1 as a possible D gene (6 bases). The V end lost 2 bases, the J end lost 4 bases, and 11 bases lay between the germline ends. This CDR3 has 14 amino acids. Per the germline V gene, CDR1 is ENHRY and CDR2 is SYGVKD.

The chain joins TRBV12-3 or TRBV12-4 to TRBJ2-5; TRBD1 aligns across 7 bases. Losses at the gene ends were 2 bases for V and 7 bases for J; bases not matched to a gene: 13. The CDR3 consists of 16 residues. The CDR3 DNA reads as TGTGCCAGCAGTTTAATACGGACAGGCCGTCCGGGGACCCAGTACTTC. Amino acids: CASSLIRTGRPGTQYF.

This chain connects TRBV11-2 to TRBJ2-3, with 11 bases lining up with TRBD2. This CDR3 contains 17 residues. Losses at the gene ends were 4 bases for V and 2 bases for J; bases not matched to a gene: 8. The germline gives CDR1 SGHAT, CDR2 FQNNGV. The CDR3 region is CASSSGTSGSDTDTQYF. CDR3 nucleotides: TGTGCCAGCAGCTCAGGCACTAGCGGGAGTGACACAGATACGCAGTATTTT.

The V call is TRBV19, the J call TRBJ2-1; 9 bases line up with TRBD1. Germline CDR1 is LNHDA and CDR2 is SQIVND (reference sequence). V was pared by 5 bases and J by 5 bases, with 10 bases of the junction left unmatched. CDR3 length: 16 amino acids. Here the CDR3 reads CASSVSRDRVNNEQFF. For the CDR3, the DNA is TGTGCCAGTAGTGTTTCCCGGGACAGGGTTAACAATGAGCAGTTCTTC.

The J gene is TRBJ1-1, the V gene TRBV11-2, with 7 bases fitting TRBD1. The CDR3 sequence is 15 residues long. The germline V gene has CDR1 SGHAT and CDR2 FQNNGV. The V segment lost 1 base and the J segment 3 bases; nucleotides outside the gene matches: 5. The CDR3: CASSLGQGPDTEAFF. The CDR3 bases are TGTGCCAGCAGCTTAGGACAGGGACCTGACACTGAAGCTTTCTTT. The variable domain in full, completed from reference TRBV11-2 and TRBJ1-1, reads EAGVAQSPRYKIIEKRQSVAFWCNPISGHATLYWYQQILGQGPKLLIQFQNNGVVDDSQLPKDRFSAERLKGVDSTLKIQPAKLEDSAVYLCASSLGQGPDTEAFFGQGTRLTVV.

CDR3 sequence: CASSFLGPSTDTQYF. The CDR3 nucleotides are TGTGCCAGCAGCTTTTTGGGACCGAGCACAGATACGCAGTATTTT. V usage is TRBV11-2 and J usage is TRBJ2-3, with D tentatively TRBD1 or TRBD2 (5 bases each). The CDR3 runs 15 residues. From germline, CDR1 is SGHAT and CDR2 FQNNGV. V shed 3 bases and J shed 0 bases, with 10 bases lying between them.

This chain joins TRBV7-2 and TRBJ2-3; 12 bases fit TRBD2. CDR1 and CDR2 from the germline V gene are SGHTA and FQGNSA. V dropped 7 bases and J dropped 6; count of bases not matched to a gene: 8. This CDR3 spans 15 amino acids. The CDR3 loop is CASKASGRAGDTQYF. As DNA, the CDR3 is TGTGCCAGCAAAGCTAGCGGGAGGGCCGGCGATACGCAGTATTTT.

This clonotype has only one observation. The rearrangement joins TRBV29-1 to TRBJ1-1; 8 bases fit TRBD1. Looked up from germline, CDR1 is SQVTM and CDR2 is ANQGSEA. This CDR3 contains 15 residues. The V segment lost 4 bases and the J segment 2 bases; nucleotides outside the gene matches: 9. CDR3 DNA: TGCAGCGTTGGTCCGACAGGGGCAGCAAACACTGAAGCTTTCTTT. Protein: CSVGPTGAANTEAFF.

The CDR3 loop reads CASSPKTKDTQYF. The CDR3 nucleotides are TGTGCCAGCAGCCCCAAAACAAAAGATACGCAGTATTTT. V usage is TRBV3-1 and J usage is TRBJ2-3; D remains unclear. The CDR3 runs 13 residues. CDR1 is LGHDT, CDR2 YNNKEL, per germline (reference sequence). The V gene lost 4 bases and the J gene lost 5 bases, with 10 bases spanning the gap.

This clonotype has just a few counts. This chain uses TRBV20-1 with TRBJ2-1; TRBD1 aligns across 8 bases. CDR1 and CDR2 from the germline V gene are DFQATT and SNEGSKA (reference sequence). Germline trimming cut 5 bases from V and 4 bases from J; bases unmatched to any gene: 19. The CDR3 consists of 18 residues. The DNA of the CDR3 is TGCAGTGCTGGAGGACAGGGAAAAAGAACGGGCCGTTACAATGAGCAGTTCTTC. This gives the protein CSAGGQGKRTGRYNEQFF.

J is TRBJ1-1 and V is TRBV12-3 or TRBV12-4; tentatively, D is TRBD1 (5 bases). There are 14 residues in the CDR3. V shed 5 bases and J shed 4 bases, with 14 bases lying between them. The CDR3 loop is CASSRGYRSTEAFF. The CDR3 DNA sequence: TGTGCCAGCAGTCGGGGGTATCGATCCACTGAAGCTTTCTTT.

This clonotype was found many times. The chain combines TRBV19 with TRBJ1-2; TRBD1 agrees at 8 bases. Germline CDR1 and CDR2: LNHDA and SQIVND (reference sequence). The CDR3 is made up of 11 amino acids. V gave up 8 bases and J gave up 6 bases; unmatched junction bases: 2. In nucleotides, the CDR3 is TGTGCCAGTCGACAGGGGAATGGCTACACCTTC. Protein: CASRQGNGYTF.

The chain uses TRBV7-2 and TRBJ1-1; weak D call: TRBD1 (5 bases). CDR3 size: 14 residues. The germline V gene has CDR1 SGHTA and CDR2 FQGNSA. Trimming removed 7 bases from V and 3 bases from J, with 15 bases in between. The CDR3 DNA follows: TGTGCCAGCACACTTAACGGGGCGGACACTGAAGCTTTCTTT. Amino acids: CASTLNGADTEAFF.

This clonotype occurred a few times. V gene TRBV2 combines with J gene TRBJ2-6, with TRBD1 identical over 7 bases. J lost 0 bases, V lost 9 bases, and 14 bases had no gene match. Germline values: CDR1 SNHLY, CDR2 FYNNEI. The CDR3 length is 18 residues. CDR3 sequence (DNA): TGTGCCAGATGGATAGGGGACAGCAGAAGCTCTGGGGCCAACGTCCTGACTTTC. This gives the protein CARWIGDSRSSGANVLTF. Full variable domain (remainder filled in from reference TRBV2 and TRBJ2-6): EPEVTQTPSHQVTQMGQEVILRCVPISNHLYFYWYRQILGQKVEFLVSFYNNEISEKSEIFDDQFSVERPDGSNFTLKIRSTKLEDSAMYFCARWIGDSRSSGANVLTFGAGSRLTVL.

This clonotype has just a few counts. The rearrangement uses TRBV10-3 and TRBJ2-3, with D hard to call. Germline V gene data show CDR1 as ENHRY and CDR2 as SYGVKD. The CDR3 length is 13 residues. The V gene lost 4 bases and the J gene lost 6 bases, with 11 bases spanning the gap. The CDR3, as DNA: TGTGCCATCAGTGCTCCCGCAACTGATACGCAGTATTTT. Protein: CAISAPATDTQYF.